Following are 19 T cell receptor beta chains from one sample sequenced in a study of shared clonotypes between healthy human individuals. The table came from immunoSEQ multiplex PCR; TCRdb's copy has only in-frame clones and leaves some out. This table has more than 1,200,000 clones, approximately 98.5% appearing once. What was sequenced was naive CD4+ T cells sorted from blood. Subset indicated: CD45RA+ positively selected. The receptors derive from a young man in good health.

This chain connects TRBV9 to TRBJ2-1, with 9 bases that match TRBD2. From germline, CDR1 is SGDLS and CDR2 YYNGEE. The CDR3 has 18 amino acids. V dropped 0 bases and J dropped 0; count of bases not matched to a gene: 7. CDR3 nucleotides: TGTGCCAGCAGCGTAGAGGCGGGAGGGTGGAGCTCCTACAATGAGCAGTTCTTC. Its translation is CASSVEAGGWSSYNEQFF.

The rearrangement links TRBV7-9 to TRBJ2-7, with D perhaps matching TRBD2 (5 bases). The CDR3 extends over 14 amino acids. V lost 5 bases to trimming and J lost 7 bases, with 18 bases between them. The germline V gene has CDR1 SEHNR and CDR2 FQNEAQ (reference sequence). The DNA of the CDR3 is TGTGCCAGCAGCCGAGGGCGCACCTGGGGTGAGCAGTACTTC. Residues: CASSRGRTWGEQYF.

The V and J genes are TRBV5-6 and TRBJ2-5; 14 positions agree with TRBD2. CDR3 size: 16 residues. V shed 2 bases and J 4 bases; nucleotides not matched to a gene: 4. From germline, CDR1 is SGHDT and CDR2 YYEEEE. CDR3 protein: CASSFGLAGGGETQYF. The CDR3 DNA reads TGTGCCAGCAGCTTTGGACTAGCGGGGGGCGGAGAGACCCAGTACTTC.

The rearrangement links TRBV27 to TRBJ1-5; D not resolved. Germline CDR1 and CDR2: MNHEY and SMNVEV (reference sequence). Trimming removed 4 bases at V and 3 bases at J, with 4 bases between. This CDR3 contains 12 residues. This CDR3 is CASSSFNQPQHF. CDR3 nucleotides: TGTGCCAGCAGTTCATTCAATCAGCCCCAGCATTTT.

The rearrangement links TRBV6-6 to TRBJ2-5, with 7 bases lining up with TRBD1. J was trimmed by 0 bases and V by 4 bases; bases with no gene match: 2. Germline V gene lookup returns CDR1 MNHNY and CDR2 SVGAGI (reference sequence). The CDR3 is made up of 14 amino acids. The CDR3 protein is CASSLDRYQETQYF. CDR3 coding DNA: TGTGCCAGCAGTTTGGACAGGTACCAAGAGACCCAGTACTTC.

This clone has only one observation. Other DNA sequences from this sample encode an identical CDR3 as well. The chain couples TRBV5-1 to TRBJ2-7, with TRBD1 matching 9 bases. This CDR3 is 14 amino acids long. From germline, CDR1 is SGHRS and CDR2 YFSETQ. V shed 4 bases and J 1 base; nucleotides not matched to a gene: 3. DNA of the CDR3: TGCGCCAGCAGCCGCGGACAGGGGTCCTACGAGCAGTACTTC. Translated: CASSRGQGSYEQYF.

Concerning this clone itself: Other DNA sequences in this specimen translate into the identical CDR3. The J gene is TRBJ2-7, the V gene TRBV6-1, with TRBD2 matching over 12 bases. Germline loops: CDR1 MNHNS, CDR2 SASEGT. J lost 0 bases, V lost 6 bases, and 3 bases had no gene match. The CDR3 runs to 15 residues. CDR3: CASSSTSGSSYEQYF. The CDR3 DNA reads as TGTGCCAGCAGCTCGACTAGCGGGAGCTCCTACGAGCAGTACTTC.

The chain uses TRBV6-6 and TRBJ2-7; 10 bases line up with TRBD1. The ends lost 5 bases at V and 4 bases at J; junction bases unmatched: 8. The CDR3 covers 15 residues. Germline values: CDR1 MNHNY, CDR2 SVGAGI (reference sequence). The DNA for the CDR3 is TGTGCCAGCAGTAAAGACAGGGGGCGCCGATACGAGCAGTACTTC. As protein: CASSKDRGRRYEQYF.

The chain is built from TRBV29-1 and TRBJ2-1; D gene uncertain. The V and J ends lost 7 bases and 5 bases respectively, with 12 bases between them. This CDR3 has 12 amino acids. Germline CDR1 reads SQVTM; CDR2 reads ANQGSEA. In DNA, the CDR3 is TGCAGCGGGGGTTCGGCCGACAATGAGCAGTTCTTC. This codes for CSGGSADNEQFF.

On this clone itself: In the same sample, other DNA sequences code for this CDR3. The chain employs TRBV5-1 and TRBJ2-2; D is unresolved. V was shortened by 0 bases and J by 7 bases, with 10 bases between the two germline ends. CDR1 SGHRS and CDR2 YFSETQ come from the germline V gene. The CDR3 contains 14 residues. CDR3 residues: CASSLVSGSGELFF. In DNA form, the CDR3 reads TGCGCCAGCAGCTTGGTATCTGGAAGCGGGGAGCTGTTTTTT. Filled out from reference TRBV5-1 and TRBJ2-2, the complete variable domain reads KAGVTQTPRYLIKTRGQQVTLSCSPISGHRSVSWYQQTPGQGLQFLFEYFSETQRNKGNFPGRFSGRQFSNSRSEMNVSTLELGDSALYLCASSLVSGSGELFFGEGSRLTVL.

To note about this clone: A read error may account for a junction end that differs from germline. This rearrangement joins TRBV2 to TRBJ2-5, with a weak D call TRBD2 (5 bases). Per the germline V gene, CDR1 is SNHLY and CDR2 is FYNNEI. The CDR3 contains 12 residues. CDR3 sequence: CAGRAGLETQYF. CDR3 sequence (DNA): TGTGCCGGCAGAGCCGGACTAGAGACCCAGTACTTC.

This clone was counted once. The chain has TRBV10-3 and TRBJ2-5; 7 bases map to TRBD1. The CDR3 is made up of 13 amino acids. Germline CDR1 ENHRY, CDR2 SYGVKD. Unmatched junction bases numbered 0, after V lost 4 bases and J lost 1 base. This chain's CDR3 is CAISGDSQETQYF. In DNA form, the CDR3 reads TGTGCCATCAGTGGGGACAGCCAAGAGACCCAGTACTTC.

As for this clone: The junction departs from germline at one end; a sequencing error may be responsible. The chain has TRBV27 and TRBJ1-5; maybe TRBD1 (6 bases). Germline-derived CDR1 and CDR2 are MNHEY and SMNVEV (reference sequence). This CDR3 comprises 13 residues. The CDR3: CASRGDSYQPQHF. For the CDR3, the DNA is TGTGCGAGCAGGGGCGACAGTTATCAGCCCCAGCATTTT.

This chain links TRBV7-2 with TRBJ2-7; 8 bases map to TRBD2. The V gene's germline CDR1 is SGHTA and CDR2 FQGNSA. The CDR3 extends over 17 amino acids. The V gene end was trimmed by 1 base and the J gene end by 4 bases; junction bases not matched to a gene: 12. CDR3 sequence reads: CASSLVTGTSSLYEQYF. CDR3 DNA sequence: TGTGCCAGCAGCTTAGTTACCGGGACTAGTAGTTTGTACGAGCAGTACTTC.

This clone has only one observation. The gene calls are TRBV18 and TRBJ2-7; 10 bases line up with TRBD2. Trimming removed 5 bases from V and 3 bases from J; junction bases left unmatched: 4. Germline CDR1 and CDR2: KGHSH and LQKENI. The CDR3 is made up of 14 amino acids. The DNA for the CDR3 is TGTGCCAGCTCAGGGACTAGCGTCGACTACGAGCAGTACTTC. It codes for CASSGTSVDYEQYF.

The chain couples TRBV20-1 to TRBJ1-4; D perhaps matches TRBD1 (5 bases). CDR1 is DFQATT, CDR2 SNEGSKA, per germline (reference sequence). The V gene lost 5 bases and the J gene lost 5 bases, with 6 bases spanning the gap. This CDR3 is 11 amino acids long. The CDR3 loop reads CSAGTNEKLFF. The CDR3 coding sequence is TGCAGTGCTGGGACGAATGAAAAACTGTTTTTT.

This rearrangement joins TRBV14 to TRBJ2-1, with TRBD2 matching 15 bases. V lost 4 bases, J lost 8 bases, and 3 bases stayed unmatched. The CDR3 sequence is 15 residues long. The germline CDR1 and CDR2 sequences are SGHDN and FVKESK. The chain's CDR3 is CASSLGLAGGYEQFF. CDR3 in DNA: TGTGCCAGCAGCCTGGGACTAGCGGGAGGCTATGAGCAGTTCTTC.

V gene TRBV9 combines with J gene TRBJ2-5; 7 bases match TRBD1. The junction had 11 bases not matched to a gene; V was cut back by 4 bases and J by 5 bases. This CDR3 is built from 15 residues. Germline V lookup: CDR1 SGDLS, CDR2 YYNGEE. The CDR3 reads CASSFSLGGGETQYF. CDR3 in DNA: TGTGCCAGCAGCTTCTCCCTAGGGGGCGGGGAGACCCAGTACTTC.

Here the CDR3 reads CASSELANAGELFF. The CDR3 DNA follows: TGCGCCAGCAGTGAGTTGGCTAACGCCGGGGAGCTGTTTTTT. The chain has TRBV10-1 and TRBJ2-2; no clear D. From germline, CDR1 is WNHNN and CDR2 SYGVQD (reference sequence). Trimming stripped 1 base from V and 6 bases from J, with 9 bases between. The CDR3 totals 14 residues.